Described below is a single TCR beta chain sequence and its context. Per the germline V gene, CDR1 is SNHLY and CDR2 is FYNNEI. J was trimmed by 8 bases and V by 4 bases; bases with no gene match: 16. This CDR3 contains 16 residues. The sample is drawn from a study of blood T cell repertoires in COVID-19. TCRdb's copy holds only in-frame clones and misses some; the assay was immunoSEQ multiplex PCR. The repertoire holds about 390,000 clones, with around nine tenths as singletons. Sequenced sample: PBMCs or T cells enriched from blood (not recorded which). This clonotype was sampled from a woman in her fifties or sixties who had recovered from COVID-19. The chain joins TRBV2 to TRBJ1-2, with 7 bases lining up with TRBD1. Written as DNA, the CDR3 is TGTGCCAGCAGTGTGACAGGGAAAGGGGCTGGGAGAGGCTACACCTTC. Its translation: CASSVTGKGAGRGYTF.